The clone carrying this T cell receptor beta chain has more than one count but fewer than ten. Per the study methods: Reference gene primer amplification gave estimated nucleated cell counts. Clones were sequenced by immunoSEQ multiplex PCR, and TCRdb holds only the in-frame ones, with some missing. Clone size and V and J calls were adopted from that table, with D and trimming inferred from the DNA. In the table there are about 74,000 clones, roughly 70% of which are singletons. The sample originates from a study of blood T cell repertoires in COVID-19. Across the whole study: Acute and convalescent COVID-19 specimens originated in the United States, Italy and Spain. PBMCs, B-cell-depleted T cells, or T cells were the source of the cDNA or gDNA that made up the material.

This CDR3 is 12 amino acids long. V gave up 3 bases and J gave up 5 bases, with 11 bases separating them. CDR1 and CDR2 from the germline V gene are DFQATT and SNEGSKA (reference sequence). The receptor was isolated from a man in his 70s with acute or convalescent COVID-19. The V and J genes are TRBV20-1 and TRBJ2-7; D uncertain. Sequencing input: peripheral blood. The CDR3 DNA reads as TGCAGTGCTAGTGGGCTGAACGACGAGCAGTACTTC. It is translated as CSASGLNDEQYF.